A single sample gave rise to the 3 T cell receptor beta chains below, sequenced in a study of regulatory T cells in long-lasting Graves disease (dated by TCRdb to the early 2020s). Library preparation was by multiplex PCR. TCRdb lists the instrument as Illumina HiSeq 4000. To build TCR beta libraries, CDR3 regions were amplified by Arm-PCR using iRepertoire HTBI primers. Through fastp at Q25 and MiXCR, TCRdb rebuilt clones from the public reads, retaining in-frame beta chains. Each entry is one CDR3 protein sequence, shown with its most common DNA and genes. The sample data list roughly 410,000 distinct CDR3 sequences, and 14% to 15% of these were observed just once. The ten largest make up approximately 8% of the sample. According to the study, the label for this sample's time point signals: newly diagnosed GD, antithyroid drugs for less than 3 months. RNA was extracted from PBMCs in TRIzol for both TCR sequencing and RNA sequencing.

The sample also formed part of further work on T cells in Graves' hyperthyroidism and ophthalmopathy.

This sample comprised peripheral blood mononuclear cells (PBMCs), obtained at new diagnosis, from a patient treated with antithyroid drugs. Receptor source: a woman between 40 and 55 years old with Graves disease. Donor details come from another sample of the same person, matched by shared clones.

This clonotype showed up just a few times. This chain uses TRBV28 with TRBJ1-5; a possible D gene is TRBD1 (6 bases). The V end was cut by 2 bases, the J end by 0 bases, with 14 bases between. Germline V lookup: CDR1 MDHEN, CDR2 SYDVKM. This CDR3 is built from 17 residues. The CDR3 protein is CASSLVTRGYSNQPQHF. DNA for the CDR3: TGTGCCAGCAGTTTAGTTACCAGGGGCTATAGCAATCAGCCCCAGCATTTT.

A few counts support this clonotype. The rearrangement links TRBV7-2 to TRBJ1-5; a possible D gene is TRBD1 (5 bases). Germline values: CDR1 SGHTA, CDR2 FQGNSA. CDR3 length equals 15 residues. V lost 5 bases to trimming and J lost 3 bases, with 14 bases between them. CDR3 amino acids: CASSDRQGFNQPQHF. CDR3 nucleotide sequence: TGTGCCAGCAGCGATCGGCAGGGATTCAATCAGCCCCAGCATTTT.

The chain uses TRBV20-1 and TRBJ2-7; the match to TRBD2 covers 9 bases. J gave up 7 bases and V 0 bases, and 13 bases lay outside the gene matches. This CDR3 is built from 16 residues. Germline-derived CDR1 and CDR2 are DFQATT and SNEGSKA (reference sequence). CDR3 loop: CSARDPLAGSGVEQYF. For the CDR3, the DNA is TGCAGTGCTAGAGATCCCCTAGCGGGGAGCGGGGTGGAGCAGTACTTC.